Sequencing of this T cell receptor beta chain was carried out in a study of cytomegalovirus exposure and HLA in healthy donors. Overall study findings and caveats: About 87% or about 30% of the time was how often most TCR beta V segments were productive, according to an earlier analysis.

Comment on this clone: Its specificity is not known.

Between the trimmed V and J ends, which lost 2 bases and 2 bases, there was a span of 2 bases. CDR3 length: 12 residues. Germline V gene data show CDR1 as SGHTS and CDR2 as YDEGEE. PCR was performed using 60 Vbeta and 13 Jbeta primers. Per the authors' pipeline: Unique TCR beta chains totaled roughly 79 million in a later count, with roughly 11 million of them shared. Generated by immunoSEQ multiplex PCR, the TCRdb table keeps only in-frame clones and is missing some. That table supplies the V and J calls and clone size; D and trimming were determined from the DNA. The sample gives about 150,000 clones, 84% of which show up once; 4.8% is in the top ten.

Specimen: PBMCs. The sequence was collected from a girl under 18 in good health and CMV-seropositive. The chain is built from TRBV5-8 and TRBJ1-3; D remains ambiguous. The CDR3 here is CASSFTGNTIYF. CDR3 bases: TGTGCCAGCAGCTTTACTGGAAACACCATATATTTT. Together with reference TRBV5-8 and TRBJ1-3, the CDR3 gives the full variable domain: EAGVTQSPTHLIKTRGQQATLRCSPISGHTSVYWYQQALGLGLQFLLWYDEGEERNRGNFPPRFSGRQFPNYSSELNVNALELEDSALYLCASSFTGNTIYFGEGSWLTVV.